These T cell receptor beta chains were read from a single sample in a study of beta chain features in type 1 diabetes. The method was immunoSEQ multiplex PCR; TCRdb's version includes in-frame clones alone and lacks a portion of them. The sample has hundreds of thousands of clones, approximately 28% seen once. The sequenced sample consisted of naive CD4+ T cells from blood. The receptors originated from a man younger than 35 in good health. Each CDR3 is given with its conserved first and last residue.

j_call,v_call,cdr3_aa
TRBJ2-1,TRBV15,CATSRPIGEQFF
TRBJ2-7,TRBV4-3,CASSQRTSDFSYEQYF
TRBJ2-5,TRBV27,CASSPASGRGQETQYF
TRBJ2-5,TRBV30,CAWSVRVQETQYF
TRBJ2-7,TRBV29-1,CSAGPGTSGYEQYF
TRBJ2-5,TRBV30,CAWRGTGVRETQYF
TRBJ1-1,TRBV9,CASSVPEAFF
TRBJ2-1,TRBV6-1,CASSPDTSSYNEQFF
TRBJ2-7,TRBV18,CASSPLAGGVGEQYF
TRBJ1-2,TRBV5-6,CASSSGQNYGYTF
TRBJ2-7,TRBV29-1,CSVAQADSYEQYF
TRBJ2-1,TRBV6-4,CASSDMGYNEQFF
TRBJ2-7,TRBV10-3,CAISVLYEQYF
TRBJ2-7,TRBV30,CAWSGGAPYEQYF
TRBJ2-1,TRBV5-1,CASSLDPERSSSYNEQFF
TRBJ2-1,TRBV7-3,CASSLDSYNEQFF
TRBJ2-1,TRBV7-3,CASSPHPGYNEQFF